These 4 T cell receptor beta chains originate from one sample sequenced in a study of shared clonotypes between healthy human individuals (dated by TCRdb to the early 2020s). Libraries were made using the immunoSEQ multiplex PCR assay. In TCRdb, the immuneACCESS table is reduced to in-frame sequences with V and J assigned. These tables do not hold every clone; where another copy was compared, an unresolved V gene accounts for under half, and the others remain unexplained. Recorded for this sample are approximately 980,000 clones; less than 85% of them occurred a single time. The biggest ten clones account for approximately 1.5% of the sample. The material sequenced was memory CD4+ T cells sorted from blood. In light of the paper, this sample's cell subset or site label describes: CD45RA-negative fraction. These receptor sequences come from a man younger than 35 in good health.

The chain couples TRBV30 to TRBJ2-5; tentatively, D is TRBD1 (5 bases). This CDR3 is 13 amino acids long. Trimming took 5 bases from V and 0 from J, leaving 10 bases between them. Germline assignment: CDR1 GTSNPN and CDR2 SVGIG (reference sequence). In nucleotides, the CDR3 is TGTGCCTGGGTGACAGCGTACCAAGAGACCCAGTACTTC. This translates into CAWVTAYQETQYF. The variable domain in full, with the rest retrieved from reference TRBV30 and TRBJ2-5, is SQTIHQWPATLVQPVGSPLSLECTVEGTSNPNLYWYRQAAGRGLQLLFYSVGIGQISSEVPQNLSASRPQDRQFILSSKKLLLSDSGFYLCAWVTAYQETQYFGPGTRLLVL.

This chain uses TRBV6-5 with TRBJ2-7; 7 bases fit TRBD1. Looked up from germline, CDR1 is MNHEY and CDR2 is SVGAGI. Unmatched junction bases numbered 8, after V lost 6 bases and J lost 0 bases. CDR3 length: 15 amino acids. The CDR3 sequence: CASSPQTGASYEQYF. The DNA for the CDR3 is TGTGCCAGCAGCCCTCAAACAGGGGCCTCCTACGAGCAGTACTTC.

The gene calls are TRBV6-1 and TRBJ2-2; D gene unclear. The CDR3 runs 13 residues. Germline-derived CDR1 and CDR2 are MNHNS and SASEGT. Trimming cost V 4 bases and J 2 bases, with 5 bases left between them. Here the CDR3 reads CASSVVNTGELFF. Written as DNA, the CDR3 is TGTGCCAGCAGTGTCGTTAACACCGGGGAGCTGTTTTTT.

This clone occurred once. The chain recombines TRBV10-2 with TRBJ2-1, with 7 bases aligning to TRBD1. Per germline, CDR1 WSHSY and CDR2 SAAADI. Losses at the gene ends were 2 bases for V and 1 base for J; bases not matched to a gene: 2. The CDR3 has 15 amino acids. CDR3: CASSENRGSYNEQFF. For the CDR3, the DNA is TGCGCCAGCAGTGAGAACAGGGGATCCTACAATGAGCAGTTCTTC.